The clone carrying this T cell receptor (beta chain) ranks as medium-sized. Its specificity is not known. With 5 bases removed from V and 1 base from J, the gap between germline ends came to 6 bases. CDR1 and CDR2 (germline): SGHTA, FQGNSA. This CDR3 is built from 13 residues. Treg sorting used a CD4+CD25+CD127-/low gate. MiXCR, run by TCRdb on the 5' RACE reads, gives a single entry per CDR3 protein. This repertoire shows 13,000 or so distinct CDR3 sequences, approximately 50% found once; its top ten account for about 12%. The study, taken as a whole, reports: Tumor memory CD4+ T cell TCR gene usage was found to cluster with blood and lymph node memory CD4+ cells and with lymph node naive CD4+ cells. The larger-cohort validation was restricted to a single TCR beta V-J rearrangement rather than whole repertoires.

The receptor was isolated from a female donor with breast cancer. The sample was tumor-infiltrating Tregs sorted from the breast tumor. The chain uses TRBV7-2 and TRBJ1-5; D remains unclear. CDR3 in DNA: TGTGCCAGCAGCCTGAGCAGCAATCAGCCCCAGCATTTT. Protein: CASSLSSNQPQHF.